This T cell receptor beta chain appears in the sequencing data of a study of shared clonotypes between healthy human individuals. Study-wide background: Donors consisted of a couple of women and three men between 18 and 49. Donors had three CD4 naive, three CD4 memory, two CD8 naive and one CD8 memory plate apiece. Study conclusions and caveats: Shared clonotypes across all four donors exceeded non-shared ones in generation probability.

This CDR3 has 16 amino acids. The germline gives CDR1 MGHDK, CDR2 SYGVNS. V lost 4 bases and J lost 4; bases outside the gene matches: 4. Repertoires were generated with immunoSEQ multiplex PCR, while TCRdb's copy carries only in-frame clones and drops some. The sample lists around 2,100,000 clones, about 95% seen once, with 0.9% to 1.5% in the top ten. A word on this clone: Its antigen is unknown.

Terminally differentiated effector memory CD45RA+ cells were excluded by CCR7 positive selection of CD45RO-negative cells. The donor cohort consisted entirely of Caucasian adults residing in Nashville, Tennessee. Source material: naive CD8+ T cells sorted from blood. The genes are TRBV25-1 and TRBJ2-1, with 13 bases that match TRBD2. The source is a man in his late teens or twenties in good health. For the CDR3, the DNA is TGTGCCAGCAGTGGGACTAGCGGGAGACCATACAATGAGCAGTTCTTC. Translated: CASSGTSGRPYNEQFF.